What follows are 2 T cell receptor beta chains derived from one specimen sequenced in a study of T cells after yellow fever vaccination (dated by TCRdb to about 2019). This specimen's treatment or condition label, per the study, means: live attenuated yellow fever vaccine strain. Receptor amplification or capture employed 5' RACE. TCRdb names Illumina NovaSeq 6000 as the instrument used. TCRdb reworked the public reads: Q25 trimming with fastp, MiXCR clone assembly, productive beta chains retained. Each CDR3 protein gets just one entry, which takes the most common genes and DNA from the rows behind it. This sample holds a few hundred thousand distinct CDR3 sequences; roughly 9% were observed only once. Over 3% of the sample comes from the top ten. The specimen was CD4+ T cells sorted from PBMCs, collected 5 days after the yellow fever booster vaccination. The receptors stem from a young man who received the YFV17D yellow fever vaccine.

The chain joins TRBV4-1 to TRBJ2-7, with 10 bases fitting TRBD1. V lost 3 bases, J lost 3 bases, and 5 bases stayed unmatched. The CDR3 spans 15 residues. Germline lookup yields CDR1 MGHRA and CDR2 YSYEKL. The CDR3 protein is CASSQHDRGLYEQYF. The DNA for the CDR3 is TGCGCCAGCAGCCAGCACGACAGGGGGCTCTACGAGCAGTACTTC.

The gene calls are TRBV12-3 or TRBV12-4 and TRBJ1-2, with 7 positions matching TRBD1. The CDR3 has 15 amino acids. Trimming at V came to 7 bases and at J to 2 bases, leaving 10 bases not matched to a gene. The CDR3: CASTWTRTGNYGYTF. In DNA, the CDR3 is TGTGCCAGCACTTGGACCCGGACAGGCAACTATGGCTACACCTTC.